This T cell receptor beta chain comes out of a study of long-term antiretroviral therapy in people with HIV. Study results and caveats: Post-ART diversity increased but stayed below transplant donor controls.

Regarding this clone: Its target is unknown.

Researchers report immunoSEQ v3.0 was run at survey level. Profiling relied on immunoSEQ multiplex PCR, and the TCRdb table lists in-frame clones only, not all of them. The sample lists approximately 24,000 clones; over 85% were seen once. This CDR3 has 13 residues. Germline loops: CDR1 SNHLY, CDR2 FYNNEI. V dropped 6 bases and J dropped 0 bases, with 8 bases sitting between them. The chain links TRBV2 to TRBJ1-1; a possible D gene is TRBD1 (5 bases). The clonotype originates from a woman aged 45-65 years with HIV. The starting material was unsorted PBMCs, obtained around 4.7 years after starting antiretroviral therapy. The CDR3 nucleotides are TGTGCCAGCAGGGCGACAGTGAACACTGAAGCTTTCTTT. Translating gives CASRATVNTEAFF.